The T cell receptor (beta chain) described here comes from a study of cytomegalovirus exposure and HLA in healthy donors. Whereas donors were nominally healthy upon sampling, unrecorded immune exposures were probable. Use of 60 Vbeta and 13 Jbeta primers characterized the PCR. Some clones are missing from TCRdb's copy, which holds only in-frame ones; the method was immunoSEQ multiplex PCR. Here the sample spans about 160,000 clones, about four fifths being singletons. Germline CDR1 and CDR2: LNHNV and YYDKDF (reference sequence). The CDR3 extends over 14 amino acids. The trim removed 3 bases at V and 1 base at J, leaving 3 bases unmatched. This clone occurred once. Its antigen is unknown. Study results and limitations: Trimming of TCR beta V- and J-genes showed a link, identified in a later analysis, to a missense DCLRE1C variant. In presence/absence analyses, roughly uniform sequencing depth across donors was assumed.

Material: PBMCs. J is TRBJ2-7 and V is TRBV15; 7 nucleotides align to TRBD2. The sequence came from a man in his forties or fifties in good health and CMV-seropositive. CDR3 in amino acids: CATSRSGGSYEQYF. The DNA of the CDR3 is TGTGCCACCAGCAGGTCGGGAGGTTCCTACGAGCAGTACTTC.